The 27 T cell receptor beta chains in this list originate from one sample, sequenced in a study of T cell repertoires in cytomegalovirus infection (dated by TCRdb to 2018 to 2020). For sequencing, an Illumina HiSeq 1500 was employed. TCRdb itself trimmed the public reads at Q25 with fastp, ran MiXCR and retained productive beta chains. Every entry covers one CDR3 protein and lists the most common genes and DNA from its rows. A total of a few hundred thousand distinct CDR3 sequences appear in this sample, approximately 42% of them only once. The ten largest clones take up just under 45% of the sample. The treatment or condition tag for this specimen amounts to: in vitro stimulation with specific CMV peptide epitopes to enrich CMV-specific T cells. The antigens these receptors bind are not known. Here the sequenced sample was cultured PBMCs, taken from culture after CMV antigen stimulation. These receptors came from a human donor in good health (CMV status not recorded). Some clones in this sample may be carry-over from other donors' samples.

The rearrangement joins TRBV12-5 to TRBJ2-3; unclear D gene. V was shortened by 3 bases and J by 5 bases, with 9 bases between the two germline ends. The CDR3 sequence is 13 residues long. CDR1 and CDR2 (germline): LGHNT, FRNRAP. In nucleotides, the CDR3 is TGTGCTAGTGGTTTAGGTCCCCGAGATACGCAGTATTTT. The encoded protein is CASGLGPRDTQYF.

This chain uses TRBV27 with TRBJ2-5; no clear D gene. This CDR3 has 13 residues. Germline CDR1 MNHEY, CDR2 SMNVEV (reference sequence). V was pared by 6 bases and J by 5 bases, with 13 bases between. In DNA form, the CDR3 reads TGTGCCAGCAGGGAATTCGGTAGGGAGACCCAGTACTTC. This sequence encodes CASREFGRETQYF.

V and J are TRBV7-6 and TRBJ2-3, with TRBD2 matching over 10 bases. This CDR3 region has 16 residues. Trimming removed 5 bases from V and 2 bases from J; junction bases left unmatched: 7. Germline V gene sequence: CDR1 SGHVS, CDR2 FNYEAQ. As DNA, the CDR3 is TGTGCCAGCAGCCCCTCTAGCGGGGGCTTCACAGATACGCAGTATTTT. Translating it yields CASSPSSGGFTDTQYF.

In its sample, this clonotype was seen a few times. The chain links TRBV7-2 to TRBJ2-7, with D unclear. V dropped 0 bases and J dropped 3 bases, with 6 bases sitting between them. Germline V lookup: CDR1 SGHTA, CDR2 FQGNSA. This CDR3 region has 13 residues. The CDR3 DNA reads as TGTGCCAGCAGCTTAGCGCTCGTCTACGAGCAGTACTTC. Translated: CASSLALVYEQYF. Based on the CDR3 plus reference TRBV7-2 and TRBJ2-7, the full variable domain is GAGVSQSPSNKVTEKGKDVELRCDPISGHTALYWYRQSLGQGLEFLIYFQGNSAPDKSGLPSDRFSAERTGGSVSTLTIQRTQQEDSAVYLCASSLALVYEQYFGPGTRLTVT.

The chain has TRBV6-6 and TRBJ2-6, with 10 nucleotides matching TRBD1. The CDR3 length is 19 residues. The germline V gene has CDR1 MNHNY and CDR2 SVGAGI (reference sequence). The V and J ends lost 5 bases and 0 bases, in that order; junction bases with no gene match: 10. The CDR3: CASSADSGTGVSGANVLTF. CDR3 DNA sequence: TGTGCCAGCAGTGCCGATTCCGGGACAGGGGTCTCTGGGGCCAACGTCCTGACTTTC.

This clonotype was detected a few times. V and J are TRBV7-2 and TRBJ2-7, with D perhaps matching TRBD1 (6 bases). Trimming left V 5 bases short and J 0 bases short, with 11 bases between. Germline V gene lookup returns CDR1 SGHTA and CDR2 FQGNSA. The CDR3 length is 14 residues. The CDR3 loop is CASSLDRVSYEQYF. In nucleotides, the CDR3 is TGTGCCAGCAGCCTGGACAGAGTCTCCTACGAGCAGTACTTC.

The gene calls are TRBV6-1 and TRBJ2-3; maybe TRBD2 (6 bases). V lost 2 bases and J 4 bases, leaving 19 bases between the germline ends. Germline V gives CDR1 MNHNS, CDR2 SASEGT. This CDR3 comprises 17 residues. The CDR3 here is CASSEWKSIGDSDTQYF. The CDR3 DNA is TGTGCCAGCAGTGAATGGAAGAGTATCGGGGACTCAGATACGCAGTATTTT.

The J gene is TRBJ2-1, the V gene TRBV18, with no clear D. Looked up from germline, CDR1 is KGHSH and CDR2 is LQKENI. The CDR3 is 11 amino acids. V dropped 3 bases and J dropped 9 bases, with 6 bases sitting between them. The chain's CDR3 is CASSPLSEQFF. In DNA form, the CDR3 reads TGTGCCAGCTCACCCTTGAGTGAGCAGTTCTTC.

The CDR3 here is CASGAQGTSGRNGYEQYF. As DNA, the CDR3 is TGTGCCAGCGGCGCCCAGGGTACTAGCGGGAGAAATGGCTACGAGCAGTACTTC. The V call is TRBV7-2, the J call TRBJ2-7; 11 bases align to TRBD2. J was trimmed by 3 bases and V by 8 bases; bases with no gene match: 18. CDR3 length: 18 residues. Per the germline V gene, CDR1 is SGHTA and CDR2 is FQGNSA.

The chain carries TRBV7-6 and TRBJ2-1; TRBD1 matches at 10 bases. Germline CDR1 reads SGHVS; CDR2 reads FNYEAQ. The CDR3 consists of 16 residues. The ends lost 1 base at V and 7 bases at J; junction bases unmatched: 7. In DNA form, the CDR3 reads TGTGCCAGCAGCTTAGGCGGGACAGGGGCGGCAAATGAGCAGTTCTTC. Encoded protein: CASSLGGTGAANEQFF.

The chain is built from TRBV7-4 and TRBJ1-6; the D gene is possibly TRBD1 (6 bases). The length of the CDR3 is 13 residues. The germline gives CDR1 SGHVT, CDR2 SQSDAQ. Trimming removed 5 bases at V and 10 bases at J, with 12 bases between. Here the CDR3 DNA reads TGTGCCAGCAGCCAAAACCAGGGGTCACCCCTCCACTTT. Protein sequence: CASSQNQGSPLHF.

The chain has TRBV6-5 and TRBJ2-1; 7 nucleotides line up with TRBD2. The CDR3 is 13 residues long. Losses at the gene ends were 7 bases for V and 9 bases for J; bases not matched to a gene: 9. Germline loops: CDR1 MNHEY, CDR2 SVGAGI. The CDR3 DNA is TGTGCCAGCAATCAGCGGGATATGGGTGAGCAGTTCTTC. This gives the protein CASNQRDMGEQFF.

This clonotype was detected only a few times. This chain joins TRBV12-3 or TRBV12-4 and TRBJ1-1; D call uncertain. With 5 bases removed from V and 6 bases from J, the gap between germline ends came to 10 bases. The CDR3 runs to 12 residues. The CDR3 nucleotides are TGTGCCAGCAGTCCCAGGAGGGCTGAAGCTTTCTTT. The encoded protein is CASSPRRAEAFF.

This clonotype was seen a single time. This sequence joins TRBV11-2 and TRBJ2-3; 7 positions agree with TRBD2. With V trimmed by 5 bases and J by 4 bases, 9 bases remained unmatched. Germline CDR1 SGHAT, CDR2 FQNNGV. This CDR3 spans 15 amino acids. The CDR3 bases are TGTGCCAGCAGCCGGTCTTGGGAGGGGCCAGATACGCAGTATTTT. Encoded protein: CASSRSWEGPDTQYF.

The chain couples TRBV7-2 to TRBJ2-5, with no clear D. Per germline, CDR1 SGHTA and CDR2 FQGNSA. V lost 2 bases and J lost 5, with 12 bases in between. This CDR3 contains 14 residues. CDR3 DNA: TGTGCCAGCAGCTTAAAAGGGTTGGAGGAGACCCAGTACTTC. It is translated as CASSLKGLEETQYF.

The chain links TRBV7-9 to TRBJ2-5; weak D call: TRBD2 (6 bases). The CDR3 length is 16 residues. CDR1 and CDR2 from the germline V gene are SEHNR and FQNEAQ (reference sequence). With 5 bases removed from V and 0 bases from J, the gap between germline ends came to 16 bases. Here the CDR3 reads CASSPGTPGYQETQYF. CDR3 bases: TGTGCCAGCAGCCCAGGGACTCCGGGGTACCAAGAGACCCAGTACTTC.

V and J are TRBV6-5 and TRBJ2-1; 10 bases fit TRBD2. Trimming cost V 7 bases and J 7 bases; bases outside gene matches: 10. Per germline, CDR1 MNHEY and CDR2 SVGAGI. The CDR3 totals 15 residues. The CDR3 DNA is TGTGCCAGCACCTTAGCTAGCGGGAGTGTTAATGAGCAGTTCTTC. Translation gives CASTLASGSVNEQFF.

The gene calls are TRBV18 and TRBJ1-1; D possibly corresponds to TRBD1 (5 bases). The CDR3 spans 15 residues. V was clipped by 3 bases and J by 1 base, with 12 bases between them. The V gene's germline CDR1 is KGHSH and CDR2 LQKENI. The CDR3: CASSPRTGPNTEAFF. The CDR3 nucleotides are TGTGCCAGCTCACCTAGGACGGGACCGAACACTGAAGCTTTCTTT.

This clonotype was counted many times. The V and J genes are TRBV7-2 and TRBJ1-1; D is undetermined. V was shortened by 2 bases and J by 4 bases, with 11 bases between the two germline ends. CDR1 is SGHTA and CDR2 is FQGNSA in the germline V gene. CDR3 length: 14 residues. The CDR3 spells CASSLKGVGTEAFF. CDR3 bases: TGTGCCAGCAGCTTAAAGGGCGTCGGCACTGAAGCTTTCTTT.

The gene calls are TRBV11-1 and TRBJ2-4, with 9 bases identical to TRBD1. This CDR3 has 17 residues. The trim removed 5 bases at V and 0 bases at J, leaving 8 bases unmatched. Per germline, CDR1 SGHAT and CDR2 FQDESV (reference sequence). The DNA for the CDR3 is TGTGCCAGCAGCACAGATCACAGGGGGCTAGCCAAAAACATTCAGTACTTC. It is translated as CASSTDHRGLAKNIQYF.

The chain employs TRBV19 and TRBJ1-2; perhaps TRBD1 as D (6 bases). The V gene's germline CDR1 is LNHDA and CDR2 SQIVND (reference sequence). The CDR3 is 15 residues long. V lost 6 bases to trimming and J lost 6 bases, with 20 bases between them. CDR3 sequence (DNA): TGTGCCAGTAGCCTCCAGGGGACAAGTCTAGATGGCTACACCTTC. Its translation: CASSLQGTSLDGYTF.

This clonotype was found many times. V is TRBV7-2 and J is TRBJ2-1, with 8 bases identical to TRBD1. V dropped 8 bases and J dropped 5; count of bases not matched to a gene: 11. The CDR3 consists of 15 residues. The germline V gene encodes CDR1 SGHTA and CDR2 FQGNSA. The CDR3: CASAFRTGRDNEQFF. DNA of the CDR3: TGTGCCAGCGCGTTTCGGACAGGGCGGGACAATGAGCAGTTCTTC. Drawing the rest from reference TRBV7-2 and TRBJ2-1, the complete variable domain is GAGVSQSPSNKVTEKGKDVELRCDPISGHTALYWYRQSLGQGLEFLIYFQGNSAPDKSGLPSDRFSAERTGGSVSTLTIQRTQQEDSAVYLCASAFRTGRDNEQFFGPGTRLTVL.

This clonotype has ten or more counts. The gene calls are TRBV7-2 and TRBJ2-5, with TRBD1 as a possible D gene (5 bases). Trimming took off 5 bases at V and 5 bases at J, with 18 bases between the two ends. CDR3 length equals 15 residues. Germline CDR1 SGHTA, CDR2 FQGNSA. CDR3 bases: TGTGCCAGCAGCCAGGAAGGGGCCGCCGGGGAGACCCAGTACTTC. This codes for CASSQEGAAGETQYF.

This clonotype was found a few times. The CDR3 DNA follows: TGTGCCAGCAGCTTAATGGGCAGGGGAACCGGGGAGCTGTTTTTT. Encoded protein: CASSLMGRGTGELFF. V gene TRBV7-2 combines with J gene TRBJ2-2, with D perhaps matching TRBD1 (6 bases). V was clipped by 2 bases and J by 5 bases, with 12 bases between them. The CDR3 runs to 15 residues. Germline assignment: CDR1 SGHTA and CDR2 FQGNSA. Based on the CDR3 plus reference TRBV7-2 and TRBJ2-2, the full variable domain is GAGVSQSPSNKVTEKGKDVELRCDPISGHTALYWYRQSLGQGLEFLIYFQGNSAPDKSGLPSDRFSAERTGGSVSTLTIQRTQQEDSAVYLCASSLMGRGTGELFFGEGSRLTVL.

This sequence joins TRBV7-6 and TRBJ2-1; TRBD2 matches at 7 bases. Germline values: CDR1 SGHVS, CDR2 FNYEAQ. The junction had 14 bases not matched to a gene; V was cut back by 1 base and J by 14 bases. The CDR3 is 15 residues long. DNA for the CDR3: TGTGCCAGCAGCTTAGGGACGATACAGGTTCGGGGGGAGTTCTTC. Residues: CASSLGTIQVRGEFF.

This clonotype was seen ten or more times. This chain uses TRBV7-2 with TRBJ2-7; D is ambiguous. The germline gives CDR1 SGHTA, CDR2 FQGNSA. Trimming cost V 4 bases and J 4 bases, with 17 bases left between them. This CDR3 is built from 15 residues. The CDR3 DNA follows: TGTGCCAGCAGCTCGACGGTACTCAGTTCTTACGAGCAGTACTTC. Encoded protein: CASSSTVLSSYEQYF.

The chain joins TRBV11-2 to TRBJ2-7, with TRBD2 matching 16 bases. The CDR3 spans 17 residues. Germline CDR1 and CDR2: SGHAT and FQNNGV. V was clipped by 5 bases and J by 7 bases; unmatched bases: 11. CDR3 bases: TGTGCCAGCAGCGCCCCGGGACTAGCGGGGGGGCTTGGGGAGCAGTACTTC. Translated: CASSAPGLAGGLGEQYF.